These 9 T cell receptor beta chains share one sample of origin, sequenced in a study of Graves' ophthalmopathy and Graves' hyperthyroidism. From RNA, the CDR3 regions of TCR beta chains were amplified and sequenced. HTBI primers were used in a first-round RT-PCR, which preceded a second-round multiplex PCR. TCRdb reanalysed the multiplex PCR reads using MiXCR and keeps one entry per CDR3 protein. The sample shows 650,000 to 900,000 distinct CDR3 sequences, roughly two fifths of them seen only once. The source material was peripheral blood. Every receptor here comes from an adult man with Graves' ophthalmopathy.

The chain joins TRBV20-1 to TRBJ2-3; 14 positions match TRBD2. The CDR3 covers 15 residues. Trimming cost V 0 bases and J 9 bases; bases outside gene matches: 5. Per germline, CDR1 DFQATT and CDR2 SNEGSKA (reference sequence). CDR3 coding DNA: TGCAGTGCTAGAGATCGACTAGCGGGGGGGCGAACGCAGTATTTT. As protein: CSARDRLAGGRTQYF.

This clonotype was counted many times. The chain carries TRBV7-9 and TRBJ1-6; 7 bases are shared with TRBD1. Germline V gene data show CDR1 as SEHNR and CDR2 as FQNEAQ (reference sequence). After removal of 0 bases from V and 10 bases from J, the junction contained 9 bases not matched to a gene. The CDR3 runs 16 residues. The CDR3 sequence is CASSLANEGARSPLHF. The CDR3 DNA reads TGTGCCAGCAGCTTAGCGAACGAGGGGGCACGGTCACCCCTCCACTTT.

The V gene is TRBV20-1, the J gene TRBJ2-2; D not resolved. In germline, CDR1 is DFQATT, CDR2 SNEGSKA (reference sequence). V shed 7 bases and J shed 3 bases, with 9 bases lying between them. The CDR3 is made up of 12 amino acids. The CDR3 reads CSELGYTGELFF. The CDR3 coding sequence is TGCAGTGAGCTAGGGTACACCGGGGAGCTGTTTTTT.

V and J are TRBV20-1 and TRBJ1-2; D remains unclear. Germline-derived CDR1 and CDR2 are DFQATT and SNEGSKA (reference sequence). V gave up 6 bases and J gave up 5 bases, with 28 bases separating them. CDR3 length: 17 residues. The CDR3 sequence: CSAQRRLSGAGLYGYTF. The CDR3 DNA reads TGCAGTGCCCAGAGAAGGCTATCGGGTGCAGGACTTTATGGCTACACCTTC.

The chain joins TRBV7-9 to TRBJ2-7, with no clear D. V lost 5 bases, J lost 7 bases, and 24 bases lay in between. The CDR3 runs to 16 residues. The germline gives CDR1 SEHNR, CDR2 FQNEAQ (reference sequence). DNA for the CDR3: TGTGCCAGCAGCCCCGGTGGAGAGTGGTCTCCGAGGGAGCAGTACTTC. Encoded protein: CASSPGGEWSPREQYF.

The sample holds a few counts of this clonotype. The J gene is TRBJ1-2, the V gene TRBV5-4; D gene unclear. V was trimmed by 3 bases and J by 0 bases, leaving 9 bases between them. Germline V gives CDR1 SGHNT, CDR2 YYREEE (reference sequence). CDR3 size: 14 residues. This chain's CDR3 is CASSWTQTNYGYTF. The CDR3 nucleotides are TGTGCCAGCAGCTGGACCCAAACTAACTATGGCTACACCTTC. Full variable domain (missing parts from reference TRBV5-4 and TRBJ1-2): ETGVTQSPTHLIKTRGQQVTLRCSSQSGHNTVSWYQQALGQGPQFIFQYYREEENGRGNFPPRFSGLQFPNYSSELNVNALELDDSALYLCASSWTQTNYGYTFGSGTRLTVV.

Concerning this clonotype itself: A much larger clone is a single base away; this may be a read error. Since no conserved phenylalanine or tryptophan closes the CDR3, a read error is the likely cause. This sequence joins TRBV29-1 and TRBJ2-2; D perhaps matches TRBD2 (5 bases). The ends were cut back, 6 bases at V and 8 bases at J, with 25 bases in the middle. The CDR3 loop spans 16 amino acids. Germline V gene data show CDR1 as SQVTM and CDR2 as ANQGSEA. The CDR3 DNA sequence: TGCAGCGTGGCAGGACTTCCCGGGGAATCTATGGGGGAGCTGTTTTCT. The encoded protein is CSVAGLPGESMGELFS.

This clonotype has just a few counts. The rearrangement uses TRBV19 and TRBJ1-3; TRBD1 is a possible D gene (5 bases). There are 12 residues in the CDR3. Germline lookup yields CDR1 LNHDA and CDR2 SQIVND (reference sequence). The V end was cut by 9 bases, the J end by 0 bases, with 6 bases between. CDR3 residues: CASQGSGNTIYF. DNA of the CDR3: TGTGCCAGCCAGGGCTCTGGAAACACCATATATTTT.

This clonotype was detected only a few times. The gene calls are TRBV19 and TRBJ2-2, with 7 nucleotides matching TRBD1. V lost 7 bases, J lost 4 bases, and 3 bases stayed unmatched. CDR1 and CDR2 (germline): LNHDA, SQIVND (reference sequence). This CDR3 spans 13 amino acids. CDR3 coding DNA: TGTGCCAGTATTGACAGGGTCACCGGGGAGCTGTTTTTT. As protein: CASIDRVTGELFF.